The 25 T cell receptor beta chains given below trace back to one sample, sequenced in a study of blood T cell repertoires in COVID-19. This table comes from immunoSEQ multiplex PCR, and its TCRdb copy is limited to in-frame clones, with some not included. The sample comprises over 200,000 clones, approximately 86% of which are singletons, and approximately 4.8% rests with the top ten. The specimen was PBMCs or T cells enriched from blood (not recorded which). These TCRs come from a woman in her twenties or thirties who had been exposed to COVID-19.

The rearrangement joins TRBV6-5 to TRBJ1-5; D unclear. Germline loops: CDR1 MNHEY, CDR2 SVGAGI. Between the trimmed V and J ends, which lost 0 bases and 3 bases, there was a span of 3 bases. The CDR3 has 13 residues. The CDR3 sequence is CASSYSYNQPQHF. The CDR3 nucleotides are TGTGCCAGCAGTTACTCCTACAATCAGCCCCAGCATTTT.

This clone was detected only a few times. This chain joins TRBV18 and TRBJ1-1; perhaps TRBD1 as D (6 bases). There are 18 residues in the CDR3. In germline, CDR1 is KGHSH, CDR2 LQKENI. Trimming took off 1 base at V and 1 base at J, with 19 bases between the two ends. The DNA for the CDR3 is TGTGCCAGCTCACCACATCCACAGGGATTATTGGGGAACACTGAAGCTTTCTTT. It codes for CASSPHPQGLLGNTEAFF.

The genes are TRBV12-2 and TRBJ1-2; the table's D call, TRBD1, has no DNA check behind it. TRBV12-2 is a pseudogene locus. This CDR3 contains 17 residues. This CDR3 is CASRLAGRGAGAYGYTF. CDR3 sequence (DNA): TGTGCAAGTCGCTTAGCCGGCAGGGGGGCCGGGGCTTATGGCTACACCTTC.

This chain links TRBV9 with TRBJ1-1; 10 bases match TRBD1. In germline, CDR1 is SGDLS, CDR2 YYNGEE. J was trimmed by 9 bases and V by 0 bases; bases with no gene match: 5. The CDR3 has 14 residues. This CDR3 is CASSVAGTGVKAFF. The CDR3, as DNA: TGTGCCAGCAGCGTAGCCGGGACAGGGGTGAAAGCTTTCTTT. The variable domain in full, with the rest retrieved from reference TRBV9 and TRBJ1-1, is DSGVTQTPKHLITATGQRVTLRCSPRSGDLSVYWYQQSLDQGLQFLIQYYNGEERAKGNILERFSAQQFPDLHSELNLSSLELGDSALYFCASSVAGTGVKAFFGQGTRLTVV.

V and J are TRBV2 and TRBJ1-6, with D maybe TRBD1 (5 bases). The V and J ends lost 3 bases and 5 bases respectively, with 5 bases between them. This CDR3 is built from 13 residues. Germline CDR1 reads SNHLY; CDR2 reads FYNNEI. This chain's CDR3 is CASSDRDNSPLHF. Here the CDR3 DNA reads TGTGCCAGCAGTGACAGGGATAATTCACCCCTCCACTTT.

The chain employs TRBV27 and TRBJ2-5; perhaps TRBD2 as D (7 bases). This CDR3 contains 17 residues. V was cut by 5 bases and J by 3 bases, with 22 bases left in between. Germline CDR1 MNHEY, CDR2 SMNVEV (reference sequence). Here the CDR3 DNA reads TGTGCCAGCAGTCCGGGGGGCTTTGGTGTGAGTGAAGAGACCCAGTACTTC. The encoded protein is CASSPGGFGVSEETQYF.

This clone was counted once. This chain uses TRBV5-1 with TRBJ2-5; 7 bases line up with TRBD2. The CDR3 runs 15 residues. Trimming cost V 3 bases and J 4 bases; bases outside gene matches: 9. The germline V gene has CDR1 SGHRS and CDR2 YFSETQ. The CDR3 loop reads CASSSSGATGETQYF. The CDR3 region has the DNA TGCGCCAGCAGCTCGAGCGGGGCGACCGGAGAGACCCAGTACTTC.

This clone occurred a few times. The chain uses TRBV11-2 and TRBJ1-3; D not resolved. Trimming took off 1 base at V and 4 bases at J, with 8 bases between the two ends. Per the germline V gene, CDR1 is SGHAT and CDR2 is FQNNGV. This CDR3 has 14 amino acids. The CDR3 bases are TGTGCCAGCAGCTTAGCCCCCTCGGGAAACACCATATATTTT. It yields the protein CASSLAPSGNTIYF.

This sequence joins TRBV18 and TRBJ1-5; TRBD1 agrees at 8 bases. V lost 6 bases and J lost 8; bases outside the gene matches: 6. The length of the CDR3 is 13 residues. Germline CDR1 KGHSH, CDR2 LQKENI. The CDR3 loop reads CASSPGGAEPQHF. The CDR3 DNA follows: TGTGCCAGCTCTCCAGGGGGCGCGGAGCCCCAGCATTTT.

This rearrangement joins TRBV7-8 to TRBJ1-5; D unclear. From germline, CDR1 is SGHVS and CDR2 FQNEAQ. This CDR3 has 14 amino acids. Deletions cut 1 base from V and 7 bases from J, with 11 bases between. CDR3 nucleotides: TGTGCCAGCAGCTTAGAGCAGTCCGGGCAGCCCCAGCATTTT. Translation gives CASSLEQSGQPQHF.

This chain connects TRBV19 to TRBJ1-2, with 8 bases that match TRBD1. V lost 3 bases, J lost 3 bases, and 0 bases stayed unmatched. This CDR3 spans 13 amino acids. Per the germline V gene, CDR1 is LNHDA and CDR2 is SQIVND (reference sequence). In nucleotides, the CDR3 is TGTGCCAGTAGTATGACAGGGGACTATGGCTACACCTTC. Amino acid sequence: CASSMTGDYGYTF. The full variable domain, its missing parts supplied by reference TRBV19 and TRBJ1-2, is DGGITQSPKYLFRKEGQNVTLSCEQNLNHDAMYWYRQDPGQGLRLIYYSQIVNDFQKGDIAEGYSVSREKKESFPLTVTSAQKNPTAFYLCASSMTGDYGYTFGSGTRLTVV.

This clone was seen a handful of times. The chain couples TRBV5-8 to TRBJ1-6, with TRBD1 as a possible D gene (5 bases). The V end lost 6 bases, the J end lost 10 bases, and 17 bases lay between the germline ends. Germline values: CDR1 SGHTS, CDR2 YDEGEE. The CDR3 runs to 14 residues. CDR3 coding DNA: TGTGCCAGCACCCTAGGGCAGGGCGGATCACCCCTCCACTTT. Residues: CASTLGQGGSPLHF.

The DNA for the CDR3 is TGTGCCAGCAGGAAGTCGGGACAGGCTAACTATGGCTACACCTTC. Translating it yields CASRKSGQANYGYTF. The V and J genes are TRBV9 and TRBJ1-2; TRBD1 agrees at 8 bases. The CDR3 consists of 15 residues. V shed 5 bases and J 0 bases; nucleotides not matched to a gene: 6. Germline values: CDR1 SGDLS, CDR2 YYNGEE. Full variable domain (rest looked up from reference TRBV9 and TRBJ1-2): DSGVTQTPKHLITATGQRVTLRCSPRSGDLSVYWYQQSLDQGLQFLIQYYNGEERAKGNILERFSAQQFPDLHSELNLSSLELGDSALYFCASRKSGQANYGYTFGSGTRLTVV.

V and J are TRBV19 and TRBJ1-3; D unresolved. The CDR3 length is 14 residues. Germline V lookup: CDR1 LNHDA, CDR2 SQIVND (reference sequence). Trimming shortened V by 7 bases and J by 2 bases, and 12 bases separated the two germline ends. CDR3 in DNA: TGTGCCAGTAACCCCCGGAGAACTGGAAACACCATATATTTT. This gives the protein CASNPRRTGNTIYF.

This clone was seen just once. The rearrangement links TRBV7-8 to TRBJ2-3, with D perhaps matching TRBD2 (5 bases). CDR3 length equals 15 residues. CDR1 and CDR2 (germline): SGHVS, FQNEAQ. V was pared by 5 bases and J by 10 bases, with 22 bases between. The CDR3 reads CASSLEPTKSRAQYF. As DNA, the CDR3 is TGTGCCAGCAGCCTTGAACCGACTAAGTCGCGGGCGCAGTATTTT.

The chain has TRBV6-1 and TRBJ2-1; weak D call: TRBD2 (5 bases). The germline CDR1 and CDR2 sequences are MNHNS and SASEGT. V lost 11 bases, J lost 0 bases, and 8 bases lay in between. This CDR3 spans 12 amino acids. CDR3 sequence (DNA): TGTGCCGCACGGGGCTCCTACAATGAGCAGTTCTTC. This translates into CAARGSYNEQFF.

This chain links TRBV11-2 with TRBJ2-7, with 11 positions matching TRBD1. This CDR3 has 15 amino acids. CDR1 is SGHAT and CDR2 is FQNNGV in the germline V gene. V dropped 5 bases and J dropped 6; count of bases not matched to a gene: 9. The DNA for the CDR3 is TGTGCCAGCAGCCCCGATCCGGGACAGGGGGTCGAGCAGTACTTC. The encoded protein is CASSPDPGQGVEQYF.

The CDR3 DNA sequence: TGCGCCAGCAGCCAAGAGCCCGCCGGAGTATCAAACACCGGGGAGCTGTTTTTT. Its protein product is CASSQEPAGVSNTGELFF. This chain connects TRBV4-1 to TRBJ2-2; D unclear. This CDR3 is 18 amino acids long. CDR1 MGHRA and CDR2 YSYEKL come from the germline V gene. V was pared by 0 bases and J by 2 bases, with 16 bases between.

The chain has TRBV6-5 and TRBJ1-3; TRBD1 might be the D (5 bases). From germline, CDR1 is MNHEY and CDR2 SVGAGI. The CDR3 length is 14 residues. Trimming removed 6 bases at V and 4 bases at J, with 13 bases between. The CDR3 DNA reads TGTGCCAGCAGGGGGGGGGACCGAGGAAACACCATATATTTT. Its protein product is CASRGGDRGNTIYF.

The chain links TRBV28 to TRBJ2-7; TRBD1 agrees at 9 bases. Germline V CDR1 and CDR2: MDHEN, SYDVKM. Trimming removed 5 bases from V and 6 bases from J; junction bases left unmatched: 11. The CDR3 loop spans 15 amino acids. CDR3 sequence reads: CASSQTGQGRSEQYF. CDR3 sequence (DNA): TGTGCCAGCAGTCAAACGGGACAGGGACGTTCCGAGCAGTACTTC. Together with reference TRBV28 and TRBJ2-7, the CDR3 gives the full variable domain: DVKVTQSSRYLVKRTGEKVFLECVQDMDHENMFWYRQDPGLGLRLIYFSYDVKMKEKGDIPEGYSVSREKKERFSLILESASTNQTSMYLCASSQTGQGRSEQYFGPGTRLTVT.

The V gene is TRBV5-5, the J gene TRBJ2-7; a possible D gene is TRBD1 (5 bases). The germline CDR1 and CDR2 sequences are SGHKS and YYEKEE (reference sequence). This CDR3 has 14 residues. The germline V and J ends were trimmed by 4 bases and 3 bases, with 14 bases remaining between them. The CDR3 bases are TGTGCCAGCAGCCTTAGGACACCCAACTACGAGCAGTACTTC. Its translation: CASSLRTPNYEQYF.

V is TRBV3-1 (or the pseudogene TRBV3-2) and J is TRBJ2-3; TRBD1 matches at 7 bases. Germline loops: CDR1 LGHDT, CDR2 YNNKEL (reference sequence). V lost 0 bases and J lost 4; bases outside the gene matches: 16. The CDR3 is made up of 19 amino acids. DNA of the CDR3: TGTGCCAGCAGCCAAGACCCCCCTTTGGTGGTGCAGGGGGCAGATACGCAGTATTTT. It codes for CASSQDPPLVVQGADTQYF.

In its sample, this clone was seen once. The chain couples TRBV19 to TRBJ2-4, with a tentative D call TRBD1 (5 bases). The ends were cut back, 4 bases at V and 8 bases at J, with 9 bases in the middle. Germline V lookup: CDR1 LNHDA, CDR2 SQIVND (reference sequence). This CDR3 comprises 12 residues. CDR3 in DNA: TGTGCCAGTAGTAGGGGCCTCCACATTCAGTACTTC. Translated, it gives CASSRGLHIQYF.

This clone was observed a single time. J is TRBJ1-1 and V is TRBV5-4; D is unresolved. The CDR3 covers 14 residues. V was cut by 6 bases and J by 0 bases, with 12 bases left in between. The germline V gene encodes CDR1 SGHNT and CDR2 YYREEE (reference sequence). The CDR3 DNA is TGTGCCAGCACCGGGGAGGGCTTGAACACTGAAGCTTTCTTT. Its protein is CASTGEGLNTEAFF.

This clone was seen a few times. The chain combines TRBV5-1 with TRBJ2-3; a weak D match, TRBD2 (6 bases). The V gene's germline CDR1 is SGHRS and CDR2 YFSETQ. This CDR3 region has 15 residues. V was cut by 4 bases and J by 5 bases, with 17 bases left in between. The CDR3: CASSKDPRGEDTQYF. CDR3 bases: TGCGCCAGCAGCAAAGACCCCCGCGGGGAAGATACGCAGTATTTT.